The rows below give T cell receptor beta chains drawn from one sample of a study of blood T cell repertoires in COVID-19. Profiled with immunoSEQ multiplex PCR; TCRdb holds only in-frame clones, not every one. This table holds over 150,000 clones, about 88% found once. The sequencing sample was made of PBMCs or T cells enriched from blood (not recorded which). The origin of the receptors is a woman aged 45-60 years who had recovered from COVID-19. Each CDR3 is given with its conserved first and last residue. The D gene is left open where the match is weak. Clone size is stated in some rows and not others, as once, few, many or a class when expanded.

clone size,D gene,J gene,V gene,CDR3 DNA,CDR3 protein
once,TRBD1,TRBJ2-7,TRBV27,TGTGCCAGCAGTATTAGACAGGGGGGCTCCTACGAGCAGTACTTC,CASSIRQGGSYEQYF
-,-,TRBJ1-1,TRBV30,TGTGCCTGGAGCCCGGGTGTAACTGAAGCTTTCTTT,CAWSPGVTEAFF
-,TRBD1,TRBJ1-1,TRBV6-5,TGTGCCAGCAGTCCCCCGGGACAGGATGAAGCTTTCTTT,CASSPPGQDEAFF
-,TRBD2,TRBJ2-1,TRBV19,TGTGCCAGTAGTGTGTCGGGAGCGGGAGTAAGGGGTCTCGAGCAGTTCTTC,CASSVSGAGVRGLEQFF
-,TRBD2,TRBJ2-7,TRBV5-5,TGTGCCAGCAGGAACTTGACTAGCGGGAGGCTCGAGCAGTACTTC,CASRNLTSGRLEQYF
-,-,TRBJ1-5,TRBV28,TGTGCCAGCAGTGAAGCGCTTCAGCCCCAGCATTTT,CASSEALQPQHF
once,-,TRBJ2-3,TRBV18,TGTGCCAGCTCACCCCCGTTCCCGGGAGTAACAGATACGCAGTATTTT,CASSPPFPGVTDTQYF
-,-,TRBJ2-5,TRBV18,TGTGCCAGCTCACCGGCCTTAGCTCAAGAGACCCAGTACTTC,CASSPALAQETQYF
-,TRBD2,TRBJ2-1,TRBV2,TGTGCCAGCAGTGAAATCGGTGCGGGAGTAACAAATGAGCAGTTCTTC,CASSEIGAGVTNEQFF
once,TRBD1,TRBJ2-5,TRBV5-1,TGCGCCAGCAGTACACAGGGGTGGGAGACCCAGTACTTC,CASSTQGWETQYF
-,TRBD1,TRBJ2-5,TRBV6-5,TGTGCCAGCTCTTGGGACAGGGAGAGGACCCAGTACTTC,CASSWDRERTQYF
once,-,TRBJ2-7,TRBV11-2,TGTGCCAGCAGCCTAGATGACAGGACTAGCGAGCAGTACTTC,CASSLDDRTSEQYF
-,-,TRBJ1-2,TRBV27,TGTGCCAGCAAGCCCACCGGTTACTATGGCTACACCTTC,CASKPTGYYGYTF
-,TRBD1,TRBJ1-1,TRBV7-9,TGTGCCAGCAGCCCTGGGGACAGAATAGACACTGAAGCTTTCTTT,CASSPGDRIDTEAFF
-,TRBD2,TRBJ2-1,TRBV6-2/TRBV6-3,TGTGCCAGCAGTTACCTCCTTAGCGGGCGGAATTACAATGAGCAGTTCTTC,CASSYLLSGRNYNEQFF
-,-,TRBJ2-6,TRBV6-1,TGTGCCAGCAGTGATGGATCGTCCCGCGGTCCGGGTGGGGCCAACGTCCTGACTTTC,CASSDGSSRGPGGANVLTF
-,TRBD2,TRBJ2-1,TRBV5-1,TGCGCCAGCAGGGAGGGGCTAGCGGGGTGGAATGAGCAGTTCTTC,CASREGLAGWNEQFF
-,TRBD1,TRBJ2-1,TRBV28,TGTGCCAGCACCTCGACAGGGGGTTACTACAATGAGCAGTTCTTC,CASTSTGGYYNEQFF
-,-,TRBJ1-1,TRBV25-1,TGTGCCAGCAGTGCTCCGGAGATGAACACTGAAGCTTTCTTT,CASSAPEMNTEAFF
-,TRBD1,TRBJ2-7,TRBV30,TGTGCCTGGAGTTGGCTTCCGGGACAGGGATCGCGCGAGCAGTACTTC,CAWSWLPGQGSREQYF
-,-,TRBJ1-6,TRBV18,TGTGCCAGCTCACCCAGGGATTCACCCCTCCACTTT,CASSPRDSPLHF
few,TRBD2,TRBJ2-7,TRBV11-3,TGTGCCAGCAGCTTGGGCACCGGGGAGGGGACTCACTACGAGCAGTACTTC,CASSLGTGEGTHYEQYF
-,TRBD2,TRBJ2-3,TRBV19,TGTGCCAGTAGTATCGGGAGTAGCGGGAGAGTCACAGATACGCAGTATTTT,CASSIGSSGRVTDTQYF
-,-,TRBJ2-5,TRBV6-5,TGTGCCAGCAGTCGGACTAGGGGGGAGACCCAGTACTTC,CASSRTRGETQYF
-,TRBD1,TRBJ2-1,TRBV5-4,TGTGCCAGCAGCTTAGGAGGACAGGGGGCGTATGAGCAGTTCTTC,CASSLGGQGAYEQFF
-,TRBD2,TRBJ2-7,TRBV19,TGTGCCAGTAGCCCACCGGGACTAGCGGGAGGCTACGAGCAGTACTTC,CASSPPGLAGGYEQYF
-,-,TRBJ2-2,TRBV7-8,TGTGCCAGCAGCCGCTTGACAGATAACACCGGGGAGCTGTTTTTT,CASSRLTDNTGELFF
-,TRBD1,TRBJ2-3,TRBV6-2/TRBV6-3,TGTGCCAGCAGTGAGACAGGGGCCTTAGCCACAGATACGCAGTATTTT,CASSETGALATDTQYF
once,-,TRBJ1-3,TRBV25-1,TGTGCCAGCAGTGCTTACGGTTACACCATATATTTT,CASSAYGYTIYF
-,TRBD1,TRBJ1-5,TRBV7-4,TGTGCCAGCAGCTTCATTGACAGGGGTTATCAGCCCCAGCATTTT,CASSFIDRGYQPQHF
-,TRBD2,TRBJ2-7,TRBV5-4,TGTGCCAGCAGCTCCGGACTAGCGGGCTCGGTCAGGGAGCAGTACTTC,CASSSGLAGSVREQYF
-,-,TRBJ1-1,TRBV18,TGTGCCAGCCACCGAGTGGTTTCCGAGTCGGGGAACACTGAAGCTTTCTTT,CASHRVVSESGNTEAFF
-,TRBD1,TRBJ2-1,TRBV10-3,TGTGCCATCAGTGAGCAGAAGGGACAGGTTGGCAATGAGCAGTTCTTC,CAISEQKGQVGNEQFF
-,-,TRBJ1-1,TRBV9,TGTGCCAGCAGCGTAGGGAGATTTCGGGACACTGAAGCTTTCTTT,CASSVGRFRDTEAFF
-,TRBD1,TRBJ1-1,TRBV3-1/TRBV3-2,TGTGCCAGCAGCCTCACGACAGGGGACTCTGAAGCTTTCTTT,CASSLTTGDSEAFF
-,-,TRBJ1-1,TRBV11-3,TGTGCCAGCAGCTTTCGAGACACTGAAGCTTTCTTT,CASSFRDTEAFF
-,TRBD1,TRBJ1-5,TRBV7-9,TGTGCCAGCAGCTCAGACAGGGGTAGCAATCAGCCCCAGCATTTT,CASSSDRGSNQPQHF
-,TRBD1,TRBJ2-2,TRBV19,TGTGCCAGTAGCTCCCGGGACAGGGGGGACACCGGGGAGCTGTTTTTT,CASSSRDRGDTGELFF